This TCR beta chain was recorded in a study of cytomegalovirus exposure and HLA in healthy donors. Broader study findings: TRBV6-2, TRBV6-3 and some other V segments were unresolvable in 87-base-pair reads. Rates of TCR association differed by HLA locus in a later analysis, with DRB1 highest and HLA-C lowest. Researchers counted 150 to 200 TCR beta chains as cytomegalovirus-associated.

Germline lookup yields CDR1 SEHNR and CDR2 FQNEAQ (reference sequence). The ends were cut back, 5 bases at V and 4 bases at J, with 9 bases in the middle. The CDR3 totals 13 residues. With 60 Vbeta and 13 Jbeta primers, the PCR was carried out. The repertoire was sequenced with immunoSEQ multiplex PCR; TCRdb's copy has only in-frame clones and lacks some. The table records 90,000 to 100,000 clones, less than 70% of them present only once. As concerns this clone: No antigen is known for it.

Sequencing used PBMCs. The receptor was isolated from a man aged 45-65 years in good health and CMV-seronegative. V usage is TRBV7-9 and J usage is TRBJ1-5; no firm D call. The CDR3 bases are TGTGCCAGCAGCCGGGATTCAAATCAGCCCCAGCATTTT. It is translated as CASSRDSNQPQHF.